These 30 T cell receptor beta chains share one sample of origin, sequenced in a study of blood T cell repertoires in COVID-19 (dated by TCRdb to the early 2020s). Preparation of the library involved the immunoSEQ multiplex PCR assay. The clones in this table, taken by TCRdb from immuneACCESS, are in-frame only. Not every clone is retained; where verified, under half of the shortfall comes from an unresolved V gene, and the cause of the rest is unknown. For this sample there are roughly 48,000 clones; 82% appear just once. Roughly 7.7% of the sample goes to the ten largest clones. The source material was peripheral blood. These receptors were obtained from a man aged 35 to 55 with acute or convalescent COVID-19.

This rearrangement joins TRBV9 to TRBJ1-2; tentative D call: TRBD1 (5 bases). This CDR3 is built from 14 residues. CDR1 and CDR2 from the germline V gene are SGDLS and YYNGEE. V gave up 0 bases and J gave up 4 bases, with 10 bases separating them. For the CDR3, the DNA is TGTGCCAGCAGCGTAGATGGCAGGGCCTATGGCTACACCTTC. It specifies CASSVDGRAYGYTF.

The chain employs TRBV7-8 and TRBJ2-4; 7 nucleotides agree with TRBD1. V trimming: 1 base; J trimming: 7 bases; junction bases outside the gene matches: 1. The CDR3 consists of 13 residues. Germline V gene lookup returns CDR1 SGHVS and CDR2 FQNEAQ. The CDR3 DNA reads TGTGCCAGCAGCTTAGGAGGGGGCAACATTCAGTACTTC. Amino acids: CASSLGGGNIQYF.

V usage is TRBV5-8 and J usage is TRBJ1-1, with 8 bases lining up with TRBD1. The V segment lost 2 bases and the J segment 2 bases; nucleotides outside the gene matches: 5. In germline, CDR1 is SGHTS, CDR2 YDEGEE. The CDR3 is 15 residues long. CDR3 DNA sequence: TGTGCCAGCAGCTTCAGACAGGGGCGAAACACTGAAGCTTTCTTT. This gives the protein CASSFRQGRNTEAFF.

With respect to this clone: In the same sample, other DNA sequences code for this CDR3. The V gene is TRBV6-5, the J gene TRBJ1-5; TRBD1 agrees at 7 bases. The CDR3 loop spans 13 amino acids. V lost 7 bases to trimming and J lost 1 base; unmatched junction nucleotides: 1. CDR1 MNHEY and CDR2 SVGAGI come from the germline V gene. The CDR3 sequence is CASTRGSNQPQHF. CDR3 DNA: TGTGCCAGCACCAGGGGGAGCAATCAGCCCCAGCATTTT.

The chain joins TRBV7-2 to TRBJ1-2; 8 nucleotides agree with TRBD1. The CDR3 runs 14 residues. The trim removed 2 bases at V and 6 bases at J, leaving 5 bases unmatched. CDR1 SGHTA and CDR2 FQGNSA come from the germline V gene. CDR3 loop: CASSLNRGTNGYTF. CDR3 sequence (DNA): TGTGCCAGCAGCTTAAACAGGGGGACGAATGGCTACACCTTC.

V is TRBV6-9 and J is TRBJ2-1, with 10 bases matching TRBD2. The CDR3 loop spans 16 amino acids. The V and J ends lost 8 bases and 0 bases, in that order; junction bases with no gene match: 7. CDR1 is MNHGY and CDR2 is SVAAGI in the germline V gene. CDR3 in DNA: TGTGCCAGCGACAGGACTAGCGGCAACTCCTACAATGAGCAGTTCTTC. Translated, it gives CASDRTSGNSYNEQFF.

The chain couples TRBV2 to TRBJ2-3, with D perhaps TRBD1 (5 bases). The CDR3 is made up of 13 amino acids. V lost 4 bases and J 4 bases, leaving 9 bases between the germline ends. Germline V gene sequence: CDR1 SNHLY, CDR2 FYNNEI. This chain's CDR3 is CASSGGQADTQYF. CDR3 in DNA: TGTGCCAGCAGTGGGGGCCAAGCAGATACGCAGTATTTT.

The V and J genes are TRBV19 and TRBJ1-5; no clear D gene. CDR1 is LNHDA, CDR2 SQIVND, per germline (reference sequence). The germline V and J ends were trimmed by 6 bases and 4 bases, with 13 bases remaining between them. The CDR3 consists of 14 residues. The CDR3 here is CASREVWGNQPQHF. CDR3 in DNA: TGTGCCAGTAGGGAGGTCTGGGGAAATCAGCCCCAGCATTTT.

This clone showed up just a few times. The gene calls are TRBV7-3 and TRBJ1-1; D is uncertain. Trimming took off 2 bases at V and 4 bases at J, with 11 bases between the two ends. Germline values: CDR1 SGHTA, CDR2 FQGTGA. The CDR3 is 14 amino acids. CDR3 in amino acids: CASSLSPGATEAFF. The CDR3 nucleotides read TGTGCCAGCAGCTTATCTCCGGGAGCCACTGAAGCTTTCTTT.

The V gene is TRBV19, the J gene TRBJ1-5; weak D call: TRBD1 (5 bases). V was cut by 7 bases and J by 0 bases, with 7 bases left in between. The CDR3 consists of 13 residues. Germline V gene sequence: CDR1 LNHDA, CDR2 SQIVND (reference sequence). The CDR3 bases are TGTGCCAGTACAGGGTTTAGCAATCAGCCCCAGCATTTT. This codes for CASTGFSNQPQHF.

This clone showed up just a few times. The V call is TRBV7-2, the J call TRBJ1-2; 7 bases are shared with TRBD1. Per the germline V gene, CDR1 is SGHTA and CDR2 is FQGNSA. This CDR3 comprises 16 residues. V gave up 7 bases and J gave up 3 bases; unmatched junction bases: 14. DNA for the CDR3: TGTGCCAGCAACGGGGATAGGGGGCGCGGGTACTATGGCTACACCTTC. Amino acid sequence: CASNGDRGRGYYGYTF. Together with reference TRBV7-2 and TRBJ1-2, the CDR3 gives the full variable domain: GAGVSQSPSNKVTEKGKDVELRCDPISGHTALYWYRQSLGQGLEFLIYFQGNSAPDKSGLPSDRFSAERTGGSVSTLTIQRTQQEDSAVYLCASNGDRGRGYYGYTFGSGTRLTVV.

This chain uses TRBV5-1 with TRBJ1-2; D gene unclear. Germline lookup yields CDR1 SGHRS and CDR2 YFSETQ. The CDR3 is made up of 13 amino acids. Trimming removed 2 bases at V and 1 base at J, with 6 bases between. The CDR3 loop is CASSFGNNYGYTF. The CDR3 nucleotides read TGCGCCAGCAGCTTCGGGAATAACTATGGCTACACCTTC.

J is TRBJ1-2 and V is TRBV28; perhaps TRBD1 as D (6 bases). Germline loops: CDR1 MDHEN, CDR2 SYDVKM. V dropped 2 bases and J dropped 4 bases, with 20 bases sitting between them. This CDR3 spans 17 amino acids. The CDR3 bases are TGTGCCAGCAGTTTAAGTAACAGGGCCGAACTGTCCTATGGCTACACCTTC. Translating gives CASSLSNRAELSYGYTF.

The chain uses TRBV6-6 and TRBJ1-6; 7 nucleotides align to TRBD1. V dropped 5 bases and J dropped 7; count of bases not matched to a gene: 14. The CDR3 has 17 amino acids. The germline V gene has CDR1 MNHNY and CDR2 SVGAGI (reference sequence). This chain's CDR3 is CASSRSQTGVRNSPLHF. For the CDR3, the DNA is TGTGCCAGCAGTCGCTCTCAAACAGGGGTTCGGAATTCACCCCTCCACTTT.

This chain connects TRBV9 to TRBJ2-5; no definite D call. The CDR3 sequence is 14 residues long. The V end lost 0 bases, the J end lost 3 bases, and 9 bases lay between the germline ends. Germline V gene data show CDR1 as SGDLS and CDR2 as YYNGEE. The CDR3 bases are TGTGCCAGCAGCGTAGGTGTTTCGGAAGAGACCCAGTACTTC. This encodes CASSVGVSEETQYF.

The V call is TRBV19, the J call TRBJ1-1; 7 nucleotides agree with TRBD1. V was clipped by 6 bases and J by 1 base; unmatched bases: 5. CDR1 and CDR2 from the germline V gene are LNHDA and SQIVND (reference sequence). The CDR3 runs 14 residues. The CDR3 sequence is CASRPGQPNTEAFF. CDR3 DNA: TGTGCCAGTAGGCCGGGACAGCCGAACACTGAAGCTTTCTTT.

The chain uses TRBV4-1 and TRBJ2-7; D is uncertain. The CDR3 totals 19 residues. Germline V gene sequence: CDR1 MGHRA, CDR2 YSYEKL. Trimming stripped 0 bases from V and 6 bases from J, with 27 bases between. Written as DNA, the CDR3 is TGCGCCAGCAGCCAAGAAGCACATGTTGTACTGCCGGGTCCGGGCGAGCAGTACTTC. It specifies CASSQEAHVVLPGPGEQYF.

The DNA for the CDR3 is TGCGCCAGCAGCCAAGACCCGGACAGTGGATCCATGAACACTGAAGCTTTCTTT. This sequence encodes CASSQDPDSGSMNTEAFF. The chain joins TRBV4-1 to TRBJ1-1; TRBD1 is a possible D gene (6 bases). The germline CDR1 and CDR2 sequences are MGHRA and YSYEKL. V was trimmed by 0 bases and J by 0 bases, leaving 17 bases between them. The CDR3 consists of 18 residues.

The chain joins TRBV18 to TRBJ2-4, with D hard to call. CDR1 and CDR2 from the germline V gene are KGHSH and LQKENI. V was cut by 0 bases and J by 0 bases, with 9 bases left in between. The CDR3 totals 16 residues. The CDR3 nucleotides read TGTGCCAGCTCACCACCTGGGCATTTAGCCAAAAACATTCAGTACTTC. Protein: CASSPPGHLAKNIQYF.

The V call is TRBV28, the J call TRBJ1-2; 8 nucleotides agree with TRBD1. Per the germline V gene, CDR1 is MDHEN and CDR2 is SYDVKM. This CDR3 has 13 amino acids. V lost 6 bases to trimming and J lost 9 bases; unmatched junction nucleotides: 9. In DNA form, the CDR3 reads TGTGCCAGCAGCTCCGGACAGGGTGAAAGCTACACCTTC. Its translation is CASSSGQGESYTF.

The V call is TRBV29-1, the J call TRBJ2-1; D may be TRBD2 (7 bases). The CDR3 is 15 amino acids. From germline, CDR1 is SQVTM and CDR2 ANQGSEA. The V end was cut by 7 bases, the J end by 10 bases, with 26 bases between. The CDR3: CSAKGGGQVSAEQFF. CDR3 nucleotides: TGCAGCGCCAAGGGGGGGGGCCAAGTATCGGCGGAGCAGTTCTTC.

The chain carries TRBV3-1 (or the pseudogene TRBV3-2) and TRBJ1-2; D not certain. This CDR3 contains 13 residues. V lost 4 bases to trimming and J lost 2 bases, with 8 bases between them. Germline V lookup: CDR1 LGHDT, CDR2 YNNKEL (reference sequence). CDR3 in amino acids: CASSRSLNYGYTF. The CDR3 DNA follows: TGTGCCAGCAGCCGTTCACTAAACTATGGCTACACCTTC.

This clone was recorded once. This chain uses TRBV19 with TRBJ2-2; tentative D call: TRBD1 (6 bases). The V end was cut by 5 bases, the J end by 6 bases, with 19 bases between. Germline CDR1 reads LNHDA; CDR2 reads SQIVND (reference sequence). The CDR3 has 16 amino acids. The CDR3 DNA reads TGTGCCAGTAGTCCCGCACGGACAGTGAGGCCCGGGGAGCTGTTTTTT. Translated: CASSPARTVRPGELFF.

This rearrangement joins TRBV29-1 to TRBJ1-1; D is possibly TRBD1 (6 bases). Trimming cost V 7 bases and J 2 bases, with 17 bases left between them. Germline values: CDR1 SQVTM, CDR2 ANQGSEA. This CDR3 has 14 amino acids. The CDR3, as DNA: TGCAGCGCGACTAGGACAGTTACTAACACTGAAGCTTTCTTT. Translating gives CSATRTVTNTEAFF.

This clone was seen just once. The chain links TRBV5-4 to TRBJ2-7; tentative D call: TRBD1 (5 bases). This CDR3 region has 13 residues. V lost 1 base and J 3 bases, leaving 8 bases between the germline ends. Germline CDR1 reads SGHNT; CDR2 reads YYREEE (reference sequence). Written as DNA, the CDR3 is TGTGCCAGCAGCTTGTTAGGGGACTACGAGCAGTACTTC. Amino acids: CASSLLGDYEQYF.

The rearrangement joins TRBV2 to TRBJ2-7; D remains unclear. CDR3 length: 14 residues. Between the trimmed V and J ends, which lost 7 bases and 5 bases, there was a span of 18 bases. The germline V gene encodes CDR1 SNHLY and CDR2 FYNNEI. The CDR3 coding sequence is TGTGCCAGCAACGGCAGGCTAAAATGGGACGAGCAGTACTTC. It codes for CASNGRLKWDEQYF.

V and J are TRBV7-7 and TRBJ2-5, with TRBD2 identical over 12 bases. Germline values: CDR1 SSHAT, CDR2 FNYEAQ (reference sequence). V was pared by 5 bases and J by 5 bases, with 3 bases of the junction left unmatched. The CDR3 covers 14 residues. This chain's CDR3 is CASSATSGGETQYF. The DNA of the CDR3 is TGTGCCAGCAGCGCTACTAGCGGGGGGGAGACCCAGTACTTC.

The genes are TRBV5-1 and TRBJ1-5, with 9 bases matching TRBD1. The germline CDR1 and CDR2 sequences are SGHRS and YFSETQ. After removal of 5 bases from V and 2 bases from J, the junction contained 2 bases not matched to a gene. CDR3 length: 14 residues. The CDR3 protein is CASSDRGGNQPQHF. DNA for the CDR3: TGCGCCAGCAGTGACAGGGGGGGCAATCAGCCCCAGCATTTT.

The chain has TRBV5-4 and TRBJ2-5, with 10 bases lining up with TRBD1. Germline V gene lookup returns CDR1 SGHNT and CDR2 YYREEE (reference sequence). V was clipped by 9 bases and J by 2 bases; unmatched bases: 7. CDR3 length: 14 residues. CDR3 in amino acids: CAITRDRGQETQYF. DNA for the CDR3: TGTGCCATTACCCGGGACAGGGGTCAAGAGACCCAGTACTTC.

This chain uses TRBV15 with TRBJ1-6; possibly TRBD1 for D (6 bases). Germline CDR1 and CDR2: LNHNV and YYDKDF (reference sequence). The CDR3 is made up of 13 amino acids. V lost 8 bases and J 4 bases, leaving 9 bases between the germline ends. The CDR3 loop reads CATGQLYNSPLHF. As DNA, the CDR3 is TGTGCCACCGGACAGCTTTATAATTCACCCCTCCACTTT.